Below are 32 T cell receptor beta chains sequenced from a single sample in a study of identical twins. TCRdb called the 5' RACE reads again in MiXCR, with one record for every CDR3 protein. The repertoire has some 250,000 distinct CDR3 sequences, about 12% of them found once; the top ten carry 4% to 5%. The data also belong to a second study, concerning yellow fever vaccine responses in identical twins.

The specimen sequenced was memory (CD45RO+) T cells sorted from blood. Every receptor here comes from a woman aged 18-29 years in good health.

A word on this clonotype: The junction does not match germline at one end; this may be a read error. The V gene is TRBV20-1, the J gene TRBJ2-1; TRBD2 agrees at 8 bases. The CDR3 runs 17 residues. Germline CDR1 DFQATT, CDR2 SNEGSKA (reference sequence). DNA for the CDR3: TGCTGTGCTAGAGATCCGGGGGGCGGGGGGAGAGTCAATGAGCAGTTCTTC. Protein sequence: CCARDPGGGGRVNEQFF.

This clonotype was observed many times. The rearrangement uses TRBV6-1 and TRBJ2-2; D is unresolved. Trimming cost V 6 bases and J 3 bases, with 8 bases left between them. The CDR3 extends over 13 amino acids. Per germline, CDR1 MNHNS and CDR2 SASEGT. This chain's CDR3 is CASRERDTGELFF. In nucleotides, the CDR3 is TGTGCCAGCAGAGAAAGGGACACCGGGGAGCTGTTTTTT.

This clonotype has at least ten counts. The rearrangement uses TRBV4-3 and TRBJ2-2; D possibly matches TRBD1 or TRBD2 (5 bases each). Germline V gene sequence: CDR1 LGHNA, CDR2 YSLEER. V dropped 4 bases and J dropped 4 bases, with 13 bases sitting between them. The length of the CDR3 is 15 residues. CDR3 sequence reads: CASSPNPGSTGELFF. CDR3 sequence (DNA): TGCGCCAGCAGCCCCAACCCAGGGAGCACCGGGGAGCTGTTTTTT.

This clonotype was seen a handful of times. This chain links TRBV15 with TRBJ2-7; D not certain. V was pared by 4 bases and J by 3 bases, with 10 bases between. CDR3 size: 13 residues. Germline assignment: CDR1 LNHNV and CDR2 YYDKDF (reference sequence). CDR3 sequence (DNA): TGTGCCACCAGCACTAGTACGTACTACGAGCAGTACTTC. This gives the protein CATSTSTYYEQYF.

The chain links TRBV19 to TRBJ2-1; no definite D call. The length of the CDR3 is 16 residues. Trimming cost V 5 bases and J 5 bases, with 19 bases left between them. Germline CDR1 reads LNHDA; CDR2 reads SQIVND (reference sequence). The CDR3 loop is CASSPRPYKENNEQFF. The CDR3 DNA is TGTGCCAGTAGTCCCCGACCATATAAGGAAAACAATGAGCAGTTCTTC.

This clonotype was recorded at least ten times. V gene TRBV29-1 combines with J gene TRBJ1-2; no clear D gene. The CDR3 loop spans 12 amino acids. Germline V lookup: CDR1 SQVTM, CDR2 ANQGSEA. V dropped 1 base and J dropped 4 bases, with 7 bases sitting between them. The CDR3 coding sequence is TGCAGCGTTGAAGCTGCAGCCTATGGCTACACCTTC. It yields the protein CSVEAAAYGYTF.

The chain links TRBV12-3 or TRBV12-4 to TRBJ2-2, with D maybe TRBD2 (5 bases). The V and J ends lost 2 bases and 3 bases respectively, with 7 bases between them. The CDR3 runs to 14 residues. The CDR3 coding sequence is TGTGCCAGCAGTTTATTGAGGGACACCGGGGAGCTGTTTTTT. It specifies CASSLLRDTGELFF.

The chain recombines TRBV6-1 with TRBJ1-4, with 8 positions matching TRBD1. The V gene end was trimmed by 6 bases and the J gene end by 6 bases; junction bases not matched to a gene: 3. CDR1 is MNHNS and CDR2 is SASEGT in the germline V gene. The CDR3 sequence is 13 residues long. The CDR3 is CASSSGQDEKLFF. The DNA of the CDR3 is TGTGCCAGCAGCTCGGGACAGGATGAAAAACTGTTTTTT.

This clonotype has at least ten counts. V usage is TRBV12-3 or TRBV12-4 and J usage is TRBJ2-2; D unclear. The CDR3 is made up of 13 amino acids. V lost 3 bases and J lost 0, with 2 bases in between. The CDR3 nucleotides read TGTGCCAGCAGTTTCCCGAACACCGGGGAGCTGTTTTTT. Residues: CASSFPNTGELFF.

This chain links TRBV27 with TRBJ2-7; maybe TRBD1 (6 bases). Trimming removed 5 bases at V and 2 bases at J, with 19 bases between. The CDR3 contains 16 residues. Germline V gene data show CDR1 as MNHEY and CDR2 as SMNVEV (reference sequence). The CDR3 loop reads CASSGASRDKTYEQYF. CDR3 DNA: TGTGCCAGCAGTGGTGCGTCCCGGGACAAGACCTACGAGCAGTACTTC.

The V gene is TRBV6-1, the J gene TRBJ2-1; a possible D gene is TRBD1 (5 bases). The CDR3 is made up of 14 amino acids. Deletions cut 4 bases from V and 2 bases from J, with 9 bases between. Germline values: CDR1 MNHNS, CDR2 SASEGT. In nucleotides, the CDR3 is TGTGCCAGCAGTGTCCGGACAACCTACAATGAGCAGTTCTTC. The encoded protein is CASSVRTTYNEQFF.

This clonotype was seen just once. V usage is TRBV11-2 and J usage is TRBJ2-5; 10 bases are a match to TRBD2. CDR1 and CDR2 (germline): SGHAT, FQNNGV. With V trimmed by 2 bases and J by 4 bases, 10 bases remained unmatched. CDR3 length equals 17 residues. The CDR3 DNA is TGTGCCAGCAGCTTACGGGTAGCTAGCGGGGGTCCAGAGACCCAGTACTTC. Translated, it gives CASSLRVASGGPETQYF.

This clonotype was counted a few times. This chain uses TRBV20-1 with TRBJ2-7; 11 positions agree with TRBD1. This CDR3 spans 15 amino acids. CDR1 is DFQATT, CDR2 SNEGSKA, per germline (reference sequence). The V and J ends lost 6 bases and 1 base, in that order; junction bases with no gene match: 8. CDR3 region: CSASTRDRGSYEQYF. Here the CDR3 DNA reads TGCAGTGCGAGTACCCGGGACAGGGGGTCCTACGAGCAGTACTTC.

This sequence joins TRBV5-1 and TRBJ2-7; no clear D. This CDR3 has 14 residues. Germline CDR1 SGHRS, CDR2 YFSETQ. Deletions cut 4 bases from V and 0 bases from J, with 11 bases between. For the CDR3, the DNA is TGCGCCAGCAGCCCTGAGCCCCGCTCCTACGAGCAGTACTTC. Translation gives CASSPEPRSYEQYF.

This clonotype was seen at least ten times. J is TRBJ2-7 and V is TRBV3-1; D is unresolved. V gave up 4 bases and J gave up 5 bases, with 9 bases separating them. Per germline, CDR1 LGHDT and CDR2 YNNKEL (reference sequence). The CDR3 runs to 12 residues. Here the CDR3 DNA reads TGTGCCAGCAGCCGTATGAACCACGAGCAGTACTTC. Translating it yields CASSRMNHEQYF.

This clonotype has only a few counts. The J gene is TRBJ2-7, the V gene TRBV28, with D possibly TRBD2 on 5 matching bases. From germline, CDR1 is MDHEN and CDR2 SYDVKM. The CDR3 loop spans 15 amino acids. V was pared by 3 bases and J by 0 bases, with 12 bases between. The CDR3 spells CASSLKRLSSYEQYF. In DNA, the CDR3 is TGTGCCAGCAGTTTGAAGCGGCTGAGCTCCTACGAGCAGTACTTC.

This clonotype was picked up many times. The V gene is TRBV12-3 or TRBV12-4, the J gene TRBJ1-3, with a tentative D call TRBD1 (6 bases). The CDR3 has 15 amino acids. V lost 5 bases to trimming and J lost 0 bases, with 11 bases between them. The CDR3 sequence is CASSPGHSSGNTIYF. Here the CDR3 DNA reads TGTGCCAGCAGTCCGGGACATTCCTCTGGAAACACCATATATTTT.

The genes are TRBV15 and TRBJ2-5; unclear D gene. Trimming cost V 0 bases and J 3 bases, with 11 bases left between them. The CDR3 runs to 15 residues. Germline-derived CDR1 and CDR2 are LNHNV and YYDKDF (reference sequence). CDR3 DNA: TGTGCCACCAGCAGAGATACGACTGGGGAAGAGACCCAGTACTTC. It specifies CATSRDTTGEETQYF.

This rearrangement joins TRBV7-2 to TRBJ2-5, with unresolved D. The CDR3 has 13 residues. Trimming took 3 bases from V and 4 from J, leaving 9 bases between them. The germline CDR1 and CDR2 sequences are SGHTA and FQGNSA. CDR3 in amino acids: CASSLPKVETQYF. The CDR3 DNA is TGTGCCAGCAGCTTGCCAAAGGTAGAGACCCAGTACTTC.

The V and J genes are TRBV11-2 and TRBJ2-1; 10 bases line up with TRBD1. CDR1 and CDR2 (germline): SGHAT, FQNNGV. V gave up 1 base and J gave up 7 bases; unmatched junction bases: 1. CDR3 length: 14 amino acids. The CDR3 DNA follows: TGTGCCAGCAGCTTAGGGACAGGGGGAAATGAGCAGTTCTTC. Protein sequence: CASSLGTGGNEQFF.

This clonotype was seen repeatedly, ten times or more. This sequence joins TRBV20-1 and TRBJ2-6; 9 bases agree with TRBD1. With 7 bases clipped from V and 0 bases from J, the junction kept 7 bases outside the gene matches. The length of the CDR3 is 16 residues. Germline assignment: CDR1 DFQATT and CDR2 SNEGSKA (reference sequence). The CDR3 is CSVEQGAPSGANVLTF. DNA of the CDR3: TGCAGTGTCGAACAGGGGGCGCCCTCTGGGGCCAACGTCCTGACTTTC.

This clonotype was picked up many times. The chain joins TRBV28 to TRBJ1-6; no clear D. The CDR3 contains 14 residues. Germline V gene data show CDR1 as MDHEN and CDR2 as SYDVKM. Deletions cut 2 bases from V and 5 bases from J, with 7 bases between. CDR3 amino acids: CASSLRTDNSPLHF. The CDR3 DNA follows: TGTGCCAGCAGTTTAAGGACGGATAATTCACCCCTCCACTTT.

V usage is TRBV20-1 and J usage is TRBJ1-2; D not resolved. The V end lost 6 bases, the J end lost 1 base, and 6 bases lay between the germline ends. The CDR3 runs to 11 residues. CDR1 and CDR2 (germline): DFQATT, SNEGSKA (reference sequence). This chain's CDR3 is CSAPFNYGYTF. In DNA form, the CDR3 reads TGCAGTGCCCCCTTTAACTATGGCTACACCTTC.

This clonotype was counted only a few times. The chain joins TRBV12-3 or TRBV12-4 to TRBJ2-7; 12 positions match TRBD1. V was clipped by 6 bases and J by 7 bases; unmatched bases: 13. CDR3 length equals 16 residues. The CDR3 sequence: CASSPGQGQGAREQYF. CDR3 nucleotide sequence: TGTGCCAGCAGCCCCGGGCAGGGACAGGGGGCGAGGGAGCAGTACTTC.

The chain couples TRBV20-1 to TRBJ2-4; D tentatively reads TRBD1 or TRBD2 (5 bases each). The germline V gene has CDR1 DFQATT and CDR2 SNEGSKA (reference sequence). The CDR3 has 15 residues. Trimming stripped 3 bases from V and 0 bases from J, with 12 bases between. CDR3 in amino acids: CSASIYGTAKNIQYF. Written as DNA, the CDR3 is TGCAGTGCTAGCATTTACGGGACAGCCAAAAACATTCAGTACTTC.

This clonotype has more than one count but fewer than ten. The V and J genes are TRBV20-1 and TRBJ2-7; 12 bases map to TRBD2. CDR1 and CDR2 from the germline V gene are DFQATT and SNEGSKA (reference sequence). The CDR3 has 14 amino acids. Unmatched junction bases numbered 10, after V lost 6 bases and J lost 7 bases. The CDR3 DNA follows: TGCAGTGCGGACTCTAGCGGGAGGGTAAAGGAGCAGTACTTC. Translated: CSADSSGRVKEQYF.

This clonotype was detected only a few times. V usage is TRBV4-1 and J usage is TRBJ2-7; D unclear. From germline, CDR1 is MGHRA and CDR2 YSYEKL. The CDR3 has 15 residues. Trimming stripped 0 bases from V and 3 bases from J, with 12 bases between. DNA for the CDR3: TGCGCCAGCAGCCAAGATAGGCCCCGGTACTACGAGCAGTACTTC. Amino acids: CASSQDRPRYYEQYF.

The chain is built from TRBV7-2 and TRBJ2-5; 7 bases fit TRBD2. The germline CDR1 and CDR2 sequences are SGHTA and FQGNSA. The trim removed 5 bases at V and 4 bases at J, leaving 7 bases unmatched. This CDR3 contains 14 residues. Here the CDR3 reads CASSGRRGGETQYF. CDR3 DNA sequence: TGTGCCAGCAGCGGACGGCGCGGGGGAGAGACCCAGTACTTC.

Only a few counts were recorded for this clonotype. The chain links TRBV6-1 to TRBJ2-5; D may be TRBD2 (6 bases). Germline-derived CDR1 and CDR2 are MNHNS and SASEGT. V was clipped by 0 bases and J by 5 bases, with 13 bases between them. The CDR3 runs 15 residues. The CDR3, as DNA: TGTGCCAGCAGTGAAGCTTGGAGGGTCGACGAGACCCAGTACTTC. Protein product: CASSEAWRVDETQYF.

In its sample, this clonotype was seen a few times. The chain uses TRBV30 and TRBJ2-3; 10 bases map to TRBD2. The CDR3 length is 20 residues. V lost 0 bases to trimming and J lost 2 bases; unmatched junction nucleotides: 17. From germline, CDR1 is GTSNPN and CDR2 SVGIG (reference sequence). The CDR3 coding sequence is TGTGCCTGGAGTGTACTATTTGGAGCGGGGGGGCCCCATAACACAGATACGCAGTATTTT. Translated: CAWSVLFGAGGPHNTDTQYF.

The CDR3 DNA is TGTGCCACCAGCAGAGATTCTAAGGGTTCCTACGAGCAGTACTTC. Protein: CATSRDSKGSYEQYF. V usage is TRBV15 and J usage is TRBJ2-7, with no clear D. V was trimmed by 0 bases and J by 1 base, leaving 10 bases between them. CDR1 LNHNV and CDR2 YYDKDF come from the germline V gene (reference sequence). CDR3 length equals 15 residues.

The chain recombines TRBV6-1 with TRBJ2-1; D is unresolved. V lost 6 bases to trimming and J lost 4 bases, with 13 bases between them. This CDR3 is built from 14 residues. Germline CDR1 is MNHNS and CDR2 is SASEGT. The CDR3 loop reads CASSWRSDYNEQFF. CDR3 bases: TGTGCCAGCAGCTGGAGAAGCGATTACAATGAGCAGTTCTTC.